These T cell receptor beta chains were read from a single sample in a study of PD-1 blockade in classical Hodgkin lymphoma. TCRdb keeps only in-frame clones here, not all; method: immunoSEQ multiplex PCR. This sample has roughly 70,000 clones; 71% occur once, and the top ten carry approximately 9%. Sequenced material: peripheral blood mononuclear cells (PBMCs), taken before the second cycle of nivolumab. These receptor sequences come from a human donor with classical Hodgkin lymphoma. CDR3s include the opening cysteine and the closing phenylalanine or tryptophan. A D gene is named only where the DNA matches it firmly. The size entry is marked missing in some rows and otherwise reads once, few, many or a size class.

d_call j_call cdr3_length v_call clone_size cdr3_nt cdr3_aa
. TRBJ2-7 14 TRBV5-1 few TGCGCCAGCAGCTTCGGACCCCTGTCCTACGAGCAGTACTTC CASSFGPLSYEQYF
TRBD1 TRBJ1-2 18 TRBV29-1 . TGCAGCGTCGGCTGGAAGGGACAGGGTAAGAGTAGGGGCTATGGCTACACCTTC CSVGWKGQGKSRGYGYTF
. TRBJ1-6 15 TRBV14 few TGTGCCAGCAGCCAAGAATGGGGCTATAATTCACCCCTCCACTTT CASSQEWGYNSPLHF
. TRBJ1-5 15 TRBV2 few TGTGCCAGCAGTGAGGCTGGGGACTTTTATCAGCCCCAGCATTTT CASSEAGDFYQPQHF
TRBD2 TRBJ2-3 18 TRBV5-1 . TGCGCCAGCAGCTTACGACTAGCGGGGGGAGTTAACACAGATACGCAGTATTTT CASSLRLAGGVNTDTQYF
TRBD1 TRBJ2-7 14 TRBV10-1 few TGCGCCAGCAGTCCTCAGGGGGCCGACTACGAGCAGTACTTC CASSPQGADYEQYF
. TRBJ2-5 14 TRBV5-6 . TGTGCCAGCAGCTCGGGGTCGGCGCAAGAGACCCAGTACTTC CASSSGSAQETQYF
. TRBJ2-3 12 TRBV7-9 . TGTGCCAGCAGCCCAGACACAGATACGCAGTATTTT CASSPDTDTQYF
. TRBJ1-5 14 TRBV30 . TGTGCCTGGACCCCCGGGACAAGCAATCAGCCCCAGCATTTT CAWTPGTSNQPQHF
TRBD2 TRBJ2-1 13 TRBV5-1 . TGCGCCAGCAGCTTCGGACTAGAAGGAGAGCAGTTCTTC CASSFGLEGEQFF
. TRBJ1-5 14 TRBV7-2 . TGTGCCAGCAGCTTAGGCAGGGGCAATCAGCCCCAGCATTTT CASSLGRGNQPQHF
. TRBJ1-1 13 TRBV27 few TGTGCCAGCAGTTTGATGAGGGGGGGTGAAGCTTTCTTT CASSLMRGGEAFF
TRBD2 TRBJ2-1 15 TRBV28 few TGTGCCAGCAGCCGACTAGCGGGAGGTCGTGGTGAGCAGTTCTTC CASSRLAGGRGEQFF
. TRBJ1-2 13 TRBV5-6 . TGTGCCAGCAGCTTAGACAGGTTAGGTGGCTACACCTTC CASSLDRLGGYTF
. TRBJ1-2 13 TRBV6-5 many TGTGCCAGCAGTTACCGGACTAACTATGGCTACACCTTC CASSYRTNYGYTF
TRBD2 TRBJ2-1 15 TRBV9 . TGTGCCAGCAGCGCCCTTAGCGGGGCCTACAATGAGCAGTTCTTC CASSALSGAYNEQFF
. TRBJ1-1 13 TRBV6-1 . TGTGCCAGCAGTTTGACGGGGGGCACTGAAGCTTTCTTT CASSLTGGTEAFF
TRBD1 TRBJ1-1 15 TRBV7-9 . TGTGCCAGCAGCTTGGGGGACAGGGGCGGAACTGAAGCTTTCTTT CASSLGDRGGTEAFF